The rows below give T cell receptor beta chains drawn from one sample of a study of blood T cells in healthy people across ages. TCRdb ran MiXCR on the 5' RACE reads and lists one entry per CDR3 protein. The sample carries almost 550,000 distinct CDR3 sequences, under 30% recorded once. These same data were also listed under a study on T cells of mothers and their children.

Sequencing was carried out using blood. The receptors shown here come from a boy aged 5 to 17 in good health. Each CDR3 is given with its conserved first and last residue. The order of the fields is D gene, J gene, clone size, V gene, CDR3 DNA, CDR3 protein. The D gene is left open where the match is weak. For some rows the clone size is stated as once, few or many, or as a class when expanded; others skip it.

>NA|TRBJ1-2|few|TRBV20-1
TGCAGTGCTAGCGTGTATGCAGACCGAGAGATAAACAGGGAACACCTCCTTAGGGATGGCTACACCTTC
CSASVYADREINREHLLRDGYTF
>TRBD1|TRBJ2-7|few|TRBV4-1
TGCGCCAGCAGCCAGACAGGGGGCGAGCAGTACTTC
CASSQTGGEQYF
>TRBD2|TRBJ2-3|NA|TRBV9
TGTGCCAGCAGCGTAGGGAATAGCGGGAGGTCTCGGGCAGATACGCAGTATTTT
CASSVGNSGRSRADTQYF
>NA|TRBJ2-5|once|TRBV3-1
TGTGCCAGCAGCCATTCATATCAGGGGGAGACCCAGTACTTC
CASSHSYQGETQYF
>NA|TRBJ1-2|NA|TRBV27
TGTGCCAGCAGTTTAAATATGGGAGCCAGGGGCTCCTATGGCTACACCTTC
CASSLNMGARGSYGYTF
>NA|TRBJ1-5|few|TRBV6-1
TGTGCCAGCAGTCCCATCCTAGGTCGTGGCAGATTGGGCAATCAGCCCCAGCATTTT
CASSPILGRGRLGNQPQHF
>NA|TRBJ2-1|few|TRBV18
TGTGCCAGCTCACCCCCCTTCGAGGTTCAGGAGTTCTTC
CASSPPFEVQEFF
>TRBD2|TRBJ2-7|NA|TRBV28
TGTGCCAGCAGTTTATCCAGCGGGGAGGACCTACACGAGCAGTACTTC
CASSLSSGEDLHEQYF
>NA|TRBJ2-1|NA|TRBV2
TGTGCCAGCAGTCCCCCAGGCAGGGGACCCTACAATGAGCAGTTCTTC
CASSPPGRGPYNEQFF
>NA|TRBJ2-7|few|TRBV7-9
TGTGCCAGCAGCTCCGGGACGGAAGTTTACGAGCAGTACTTC
CASSSGTEVYEQYF
>NA|TRBJ1-1|NA|TRBV24-1
TGTGCCACCAGTGATTTTTTGAACACTGAAGCTTTCTTT
CATSDFLNTEAFF
>NA|TRBJ2-5|NA|TRBV12-3/TRBV12-4
TGTGCCAGCAGTTTAATTTTTGGGACAACCCAGTACTTC
CASSLIFGTTQYF
>NA|TRBJ1-2|few|TRBV7-8
TGTGCCAGCAGCCCTCGGGACCGCCCTGGCTACACCTTC
CASSPRDRPGYTF
>TRBD1|TRBJ1-5|NA|TRBV2
TGTGCCAGCTCGAGACAGGGAGGCAATCAGCCCCAGCATTTT
CASSRQGGNQPQHF
>TRBD2|TRBJ2-5|few|TRBV11-2
TGTGCCAGCAGCTTACTCGGCGGGAGTCCCCAAGAGACCCAGTACTTC
CASSLLGGSPQETQYF
>TRBD1|TRBJ2-5|NA|TRBV27
TGTGCCAGCAGTTTCCAAACAGGGGGACAAGAGACCCAGTACTTC
CASSFQTGGQETQYF
>TRBD2|TRBJ2-3|NA|TRBV10-3
TGTGCCGTCCTAGCGGGGGCTAATACGCAGTATTTT
CAVLAGANTQYF
>TRBD2|TRBJ2-3|NA|TRBV20-1
TGCAGTGCTAGTGCTAGCGGGGGGGCCTCTTCAGATACGCAGTATTTT
CSASASGGASSDTQYF
>NA|TRBJ2-5|many|TRBV11-2
TGTGCCAGCAGCTTAGGGGCTAGCGAGACCCAGTACTTC
CASSLGASETQYF
>NA|TRBJ2-7|NA|TRBV3-1
TGTGCCAGCAGCCAAGCACAGGGTTGGGAGCAGTACTTC
CASSQAQGWEQYF
>NA|TRBJ1-5|few|TRBV7-2
TGTGCCAGCAGCTTAGTTTGGGGGGCGCTCAATCAGCCCCAGCATTTT
CASSLVWGALNQPQHF
>TRBD1|TRBJ2-1|NA|TRBV12-3/TRBV12-4
TGTGCCAGCAACCCTGACAGGGATTCTGCCTACAATGAGCAGTTCTTC
CASNPDRDSAYNEQFF
>NA|TRBJ2-5|few|TRBV20-1
TGCAGTGCTAGAGATCGGGGGCGAACGGGAGAGACCCAGTACTTC
CSARDRGRTGETQYF
>NA|TRBJ2-2|few|TRBV29-1
TGCAGCCTTCGCTTGGGGAGTACGGGGGAGCTGTTTTTT
CSLRLGSTGELFF
>TRBD2|TRBJ2-2|NA|TRBV6-5
TGTGCCAGCAGTTTTGGGCAGGGCGGGAGTGCTGGGGAGCTGTTTTTT
CASSFGQGGSAGELFF
>NA|TRBJ1-2|few|TRBV20-1
TGCAGTGCTAGAGTGGATCAACAGGGAAATGCACTCTATGGCTACACCTTC
CSARVDQQGNALYGYTF
>TRBD2|TRBJ2-1|NA|TRBV6-5
TGTGCCAGCAGTTACTCACTAGCGGGAGGTTCCTACAATGAGCAGTTCTTC
CASSYSLAGGSYNEQFF
>TRBD1|TRBJ2-7|NA|TRBV18
TGTGCCAGCTCACCCATCCAGGGGGTCATATCCTACGAGCAGTACTTC
CASSPIQGVISYEQYF
>TRBD2|TRBJ2-3|NA|TRBV29-1
TGCAGCGTTTCTAGCGGGAGGGGGACAGATACGCAGTATTTT
CSVSSGRGTDTQYF
>NA|TRBJ2-4|few|TRBV19
TGTGCCAGTAGTATATGGCACTCGGGAAAACGAAAAAACATTCAGTACTTC
CASSIWHSGKRKNIQYF
>NA|TRBJ2-7|NA|TRBV25-1
TGTGCCAGCAGAAGGAGCGCTGGGGAGCAGTACTTC
CASRRSAGEQYF
>NA|TRBJ2-1|NA|TRBV11-2
TGTGCCAGCAGCCCCCTTCGAACGGGGCTATACAATGAGCAGTTCTTC
CASSPLRTGLYNEQFF
>NA|TRBJ2-7|NA|TRBV29-1
TGCAGCGTTGAAGATCGGCAGCCCCCTGCCTACGAGCAGTACTTC
CSVEDRQPPAYEQYF
>NA|TRBJ1-2|NA|TRBV6-5
TGTGCCAGCAGTTACTCGGGGGACTATAAGTACTATGGCTACGCCTTC
CASSYSGDYKYYGYAF
>NA|TRBJ1-1|NA|TRBV27
TGTGCCAGCAGTTTACCCAGACAAAACACTGAAGCTTTCTTT
CASSLPRQNTEAFF
>TRBD1|TRBJ1-6|few|TRBV20-1
TGCAGTGCTCTCGAGGACAGGGATAATTCACCCCTCCACTTT
CSALEDRDNSPLHF
>NA|TRBJ2-2|NA|TRBV9
TGTGCCAGCAGCGACCGGGACATATGGGACACCGGGGAGCTGTTTTTT
CASSDRDIWDTGELFF
>TRBD1|TRBJ1-4|NA|TRBV10-3
TGTGCCATCAGCGATGGACAGGGAGACGAAAAACTGTTTTTT
CAISDGQGDEKLFF
>TRBD1|TRBJ2-3|NA|TRBV7-9
TGTGCCAGCAGCTTAGAGGGGGCCTCAGATACGCGGTATTTT
CASSLEGASDTRYF
>TRBD2|TRBJ2-5|NA|TRBV28
TGTGCCAGCAGTTTATTTGGTCTAGCGGGGGGGCTTGAGACCCAGTACTTC
CASSLFGLAGGLETQYF
>NA|TRBJ2-7|few|TRBV7-2
TGTGCCAGCACCGATCTGCCCAGCGGATTTCCCTACGAGCAGTACTTC
CASTDLPSGFPYEQYF
>NA|TRBJ1-1|few|TRBV7-2
TGTGCCAGCAGCTTAGACTATCGCGCTGAAGCTTTCTTT
CASSLDYRAEAFF
>TRBD1|TRBJ2-7|NA|TRBV4-3
TGCGCCAGCAGCCAAGAGGTGACAGGGGCCTACGAGCAGTACTTC
CASSQEVTGAYEQYF
>TRBD1|TRBJ1-6|NA|TRBV5-1
TGCGCCAGCAGTTGGACCGGGACAGAGACTTCACCCCTCCACTTT
CASSWTGTETSPLHF
>NA|TRBJ2-2|few|TRBV20-1
TGCAGTGCTAGGCCACAGCAAAGGCTCCAATCCGGGGAGCTGTTTTTT
CSARPQQRLQSGELFF
>NA|TRBJ2-2|once|TRBV3-1
TGTGCCAGCAGCCAAGAGGTGGAGCTGTTTTTT
CASSQEVELFF
>NA|TRBJ2-7|few|TRBV10-3
TGTGCCATCAGGGACAGTTCCTACGAGCAGTACTTC
CAIRDSSYEQYF
>NA|TRBJ2-1|NA|TRBV5-1
TGCGCCAGCAGCTTGGTTGTCGGATACAATGAGCAGTTCTTC
CASSLVVGYNEQFF
>TRBD1|TRBJ2-5|few|TRBV25-1
TGTGCCAGCAGTGAAAGTAGGGGGCTCCAAGAGACCCAGTACTTC
CASSESRGLQETQYF
>NA|TRBJ2-1|NA|TRBV15
TGTGCCACCAGCAGGCCTGGCGGAGCCCAATTATTCTACAATGAGCAGTTCTTC
CATSRPGGAQLFYNEQFF
>TRBD1|TRBJ1-4|many|TRBV12-3/TRBV12-4
TGTGCCAGCAGTCCCCATGGGACAGGGGATGAAAAACTGTTTTTT
CASSPHGTGDEKLFF
>NA|TRBJ2-7|few|TRBV27
TGTGCCAGCAGTAAAATAGGGGGAACTTACGAGCAGTACTTC
CASSKIGGTYEQYF
>TRBD2|TRBJ2-1|NA|TRBV4-1
TGCGCCAGCAGCCAAGATGGGACTAGCTTAAATGAGCAGTTCTTC
CASSQDGTSLNEQFF